This TCR beta chain was identified during a study of CD8 T cells in ankylosing spondylitis. Study-level results: Reportedly, matched ankylosing spondylitis synovial fluid was significantly enriched for disease-linked clones. Certain motif variants had earlier appeared in reactive arthritis synovial fluid and blood.

One entry per CDR3 protein results from TCRdb running MiXCR on the 5' RACE reads. The profile shows about 240,000 distinct CDR3 sequences, approximately 9% of them singletons. This clonotype was recorded many times. Its antigen is unknown. CDR1 is LNHNV and CDR2 is YYDKDF in the germline V gene (reference sequence). V lost 2 bases and J 9 bases, leaving 14 bases between the germline ends. CDR3 size: 14 residues. Sequenced: blood, either unsorted or a sorted T cell fraction (not recorded which). The source is a male donor with ankylosing spondylitis or in good health (not recorded which). V and J are TRBV15 and TRBJ2-4; D unclear. Written as DNA, the CDR3 is TGTGCCACCAGCAGAAGGTACAACGACGGCATTCAGTACTTC. Protein: CATSRRYNDGIQYF.